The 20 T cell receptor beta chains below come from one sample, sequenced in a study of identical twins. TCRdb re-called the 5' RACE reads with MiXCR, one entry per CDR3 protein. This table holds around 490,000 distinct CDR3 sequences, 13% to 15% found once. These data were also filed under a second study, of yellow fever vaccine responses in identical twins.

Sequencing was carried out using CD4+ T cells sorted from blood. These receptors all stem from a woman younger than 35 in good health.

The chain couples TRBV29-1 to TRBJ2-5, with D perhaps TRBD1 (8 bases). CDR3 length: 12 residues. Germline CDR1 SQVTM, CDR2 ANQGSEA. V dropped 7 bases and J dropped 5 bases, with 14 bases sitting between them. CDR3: CSGLQGGETQYF. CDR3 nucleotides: TGCAGCGGACTACAGGGGGGGGAGACCCAGTACTTC.

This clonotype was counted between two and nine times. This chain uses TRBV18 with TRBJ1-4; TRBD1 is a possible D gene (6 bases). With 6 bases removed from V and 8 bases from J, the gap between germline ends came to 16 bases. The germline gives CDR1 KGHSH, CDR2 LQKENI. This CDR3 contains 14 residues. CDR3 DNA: TGTGCCAGCTCTAAGGACAGAGTGGAAGAAAAACTGTTTTTT. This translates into CASSKDRVEEKLFF.

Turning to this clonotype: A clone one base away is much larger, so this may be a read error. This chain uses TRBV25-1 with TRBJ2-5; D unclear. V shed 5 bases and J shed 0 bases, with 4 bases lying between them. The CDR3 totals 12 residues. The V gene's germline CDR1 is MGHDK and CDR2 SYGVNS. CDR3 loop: CASSINQETQYF. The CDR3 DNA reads TGTGCCAGCAGTATAAACCAAGAGACCCAGTACTTC.

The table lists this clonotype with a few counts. The CDR3 here is CASSPRPGTPGETQYF. The CDR3 nucleotides read TGCGCCAGCAGCCCCCGCCCTGGGACACCGGGAGAGACCCAGTACTTC. This chain connects TRBV4-3 to TRBJ2-5, with a possible D match to TRBD1 (6 bases). The CDR3 is 16 residues long. Germline CDR1 and CDR2: LGHNA and YSLEER. Trimming pared 4 bases from V and 4 bases from J, leaving 19 bases between.

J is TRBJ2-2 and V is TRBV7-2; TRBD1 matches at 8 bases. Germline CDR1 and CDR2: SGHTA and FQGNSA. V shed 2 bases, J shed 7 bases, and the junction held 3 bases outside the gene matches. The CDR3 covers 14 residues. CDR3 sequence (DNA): TGTGCCAGCAGCTTACTGACAGGGGTCGGGGAGCTGTTTTTT. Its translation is CASSLLTGVGELFF.

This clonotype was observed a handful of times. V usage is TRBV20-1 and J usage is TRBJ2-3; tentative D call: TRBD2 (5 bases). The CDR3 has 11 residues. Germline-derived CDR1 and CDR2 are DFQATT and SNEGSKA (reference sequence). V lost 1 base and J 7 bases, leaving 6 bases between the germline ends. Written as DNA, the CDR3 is TGCAGTGCTAGAGCGGACTATACGCAGTATTTT. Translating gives CSARADYTQYF.

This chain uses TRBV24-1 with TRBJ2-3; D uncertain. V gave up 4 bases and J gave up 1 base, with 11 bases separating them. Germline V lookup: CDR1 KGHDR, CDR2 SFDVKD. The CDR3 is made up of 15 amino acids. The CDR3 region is CATSDTTTGTDTQYF. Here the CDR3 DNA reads TGTGCCACCAGTGACACCACTACTGGCACAGATACGCAGTATTTT.

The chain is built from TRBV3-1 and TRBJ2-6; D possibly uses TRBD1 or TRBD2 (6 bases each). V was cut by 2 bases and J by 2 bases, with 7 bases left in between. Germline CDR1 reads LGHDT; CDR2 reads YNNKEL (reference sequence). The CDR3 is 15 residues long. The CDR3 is CASSQRGPGANVLTF. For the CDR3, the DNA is TGTGCCAGCAGCCAACGGGGGCCTGGGGCCAACGTCCTGACTTTC.

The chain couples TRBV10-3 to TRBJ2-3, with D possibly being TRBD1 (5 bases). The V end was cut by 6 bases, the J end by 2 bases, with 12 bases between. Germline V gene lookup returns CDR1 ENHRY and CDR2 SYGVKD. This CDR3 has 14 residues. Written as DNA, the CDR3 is TGTGCCATCAGGCAGGGTCCCAACACAGATACGCAGTATTTT. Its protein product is CAIRQGPNTDTQYF.

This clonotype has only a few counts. The CDR3 coding sequence is TGCAGTGCTAGAGGTACTCGTGGCACAGATACGCAGTATTTT. It specifies CSARGTRGTDTQYF. The chain is built from TRBV20-1 and TRBJ2-3; D unclear. The V and J ends lost 1 base and 1 base respectively, with 9 bases between them. The CDR3 totals 14 residues. Germline V lookup: CDR1 DFQATT, CDR2 SNEGSKA (reference sequence).

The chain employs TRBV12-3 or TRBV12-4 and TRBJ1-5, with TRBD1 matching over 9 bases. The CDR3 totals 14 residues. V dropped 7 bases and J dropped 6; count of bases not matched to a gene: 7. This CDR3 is CASTRQGGGQPQHF. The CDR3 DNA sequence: TGTGCCAGCACCCGACAGGGGGGGGGTCAGCCCCAGCATTTT.

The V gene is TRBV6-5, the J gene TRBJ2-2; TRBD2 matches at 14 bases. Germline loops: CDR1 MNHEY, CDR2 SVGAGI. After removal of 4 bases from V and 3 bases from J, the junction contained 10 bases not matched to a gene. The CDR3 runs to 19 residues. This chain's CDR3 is CASSSGGLAGDMDTGELFF. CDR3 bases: TGTGCCAGCAGTTCCGGGGGACTAGCGGGAGATATGGACACCGGGGAGCTGTTTTTT.

The CDR3 DNA sequence: TGCAGTGCCCAGGGACTTAACTATGGCTACACCTTC. Its protein is CSAQGLNYGYTF. The chain combines TRBV20-1 with TRBJ1-2; D might be TRBD1 (5 bases). CDR3 length equals 12 residues. The germline V gene has CDR1 DFQATT and CDR2 SNEGSKA (reference sequence). V was cut by 6 bases and J by 1 base, with 9 bases left in between.

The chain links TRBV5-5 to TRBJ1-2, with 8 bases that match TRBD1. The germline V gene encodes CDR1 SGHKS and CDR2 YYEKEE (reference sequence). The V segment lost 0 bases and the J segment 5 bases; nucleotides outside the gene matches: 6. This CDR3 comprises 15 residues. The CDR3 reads CASSLGLDRVYGYTF. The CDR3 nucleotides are TGTGCCAGCAGCTTGGGCCTGGACAGGGTTTATGGCTACACCTTC.

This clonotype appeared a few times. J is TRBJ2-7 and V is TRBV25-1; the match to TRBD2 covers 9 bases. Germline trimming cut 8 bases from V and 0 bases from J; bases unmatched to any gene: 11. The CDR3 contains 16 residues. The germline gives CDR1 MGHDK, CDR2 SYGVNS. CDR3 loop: CASSAGGGQSSYEQYF. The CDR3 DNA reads TGTGCCAGCTCCGCGGGAGGGGGACAGAGCTCCTACGAGCAGTACTTC.

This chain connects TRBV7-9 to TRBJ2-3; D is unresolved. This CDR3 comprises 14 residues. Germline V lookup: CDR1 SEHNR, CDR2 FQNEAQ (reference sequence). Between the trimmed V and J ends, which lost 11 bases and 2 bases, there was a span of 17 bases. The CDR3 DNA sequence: TGTGCCGCCGGACCCGTGGCGCCCACAGATACGCAGTATTTT. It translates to CAAGPVAPTDTQYF.

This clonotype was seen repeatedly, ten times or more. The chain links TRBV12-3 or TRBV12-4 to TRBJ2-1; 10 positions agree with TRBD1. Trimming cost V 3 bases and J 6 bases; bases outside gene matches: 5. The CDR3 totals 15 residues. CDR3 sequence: CASSFRDRGLNEQFF. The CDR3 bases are TGTGCCAGCAGTTTTCGAGACAGGGGGCTCAATGAGCAGTTCTTC.

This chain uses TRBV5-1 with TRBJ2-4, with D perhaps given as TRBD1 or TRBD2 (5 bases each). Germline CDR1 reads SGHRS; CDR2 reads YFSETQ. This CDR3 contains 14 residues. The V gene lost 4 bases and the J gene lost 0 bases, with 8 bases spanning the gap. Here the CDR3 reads CASSHGTAKNIQYF. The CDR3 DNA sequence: TGCGCCAGCAGCCATGGGACAGCCAAAAACATTCAGTACTTC.

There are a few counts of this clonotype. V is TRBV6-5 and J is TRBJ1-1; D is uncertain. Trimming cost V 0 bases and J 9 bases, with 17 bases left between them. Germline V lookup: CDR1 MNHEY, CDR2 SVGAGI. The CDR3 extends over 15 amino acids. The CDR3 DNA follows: TGTGCCAGCAGTTACTCGATTGAGGGTTGGGGTAAAGCTTTCTTT. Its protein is CASSYSIEGWGKAFF.

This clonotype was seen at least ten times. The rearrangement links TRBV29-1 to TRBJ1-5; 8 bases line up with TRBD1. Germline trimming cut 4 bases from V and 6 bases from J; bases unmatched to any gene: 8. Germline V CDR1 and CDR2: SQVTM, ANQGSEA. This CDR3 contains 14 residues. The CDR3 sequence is CSVGETGAGQPQHF. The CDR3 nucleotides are TGCAGCGTTGGCGAGACAGGGGCTGGTCAGCCCCAGCATTTT.